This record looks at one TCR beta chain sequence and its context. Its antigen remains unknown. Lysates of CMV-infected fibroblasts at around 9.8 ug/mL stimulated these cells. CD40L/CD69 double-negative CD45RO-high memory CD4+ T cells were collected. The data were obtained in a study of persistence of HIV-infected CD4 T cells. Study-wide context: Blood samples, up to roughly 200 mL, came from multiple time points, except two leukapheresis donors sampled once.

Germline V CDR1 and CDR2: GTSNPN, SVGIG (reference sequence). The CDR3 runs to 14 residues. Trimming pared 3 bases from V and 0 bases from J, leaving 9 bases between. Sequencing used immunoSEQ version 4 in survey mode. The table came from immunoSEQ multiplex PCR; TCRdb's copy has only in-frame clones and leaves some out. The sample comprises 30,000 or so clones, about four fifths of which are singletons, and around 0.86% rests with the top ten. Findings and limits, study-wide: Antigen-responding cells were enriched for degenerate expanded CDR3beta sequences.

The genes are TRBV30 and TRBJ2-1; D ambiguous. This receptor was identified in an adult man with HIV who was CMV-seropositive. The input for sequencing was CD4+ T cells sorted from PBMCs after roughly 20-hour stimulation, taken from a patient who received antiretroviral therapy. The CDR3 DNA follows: TGTGCCTGGAGGGAGTCTAGCTCCTACAATGAGCAGTTCTTC. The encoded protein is CAWRESSSYNEQFF.